The sequence of this T cell receptor beta chain was determined in a study of radiation and T cells in renal cell carcinoma. In the study overall: Nephrectomy followed 15 Gy stereotactic body radiation by 4 weeks.

In the case of this clone: Antigen: not known.

Sample time point: blood 2 weeks post-SBRT. Indicated treatment: 15 Gy SBRT to primary tumor, nephrectomy 4 weeks later. Clear cell pathology was present in this patient's renal cell carcinoma. Findings and limits, study-wide: From baseline, blood top tumor clonotypes peaked at 2 weeks post-radiation. Without pretreatment biopsies, baseline tumor clonotype presence was undetermined.

The V segment lost 2 bases and the J segment 6 bases; nucleotides outside the gene matches: 6. The CDR3 is 15 residues long. CDR1 is SGHTA, CDR2 FQGTGA, per germline. Only in-frame clones appear in the TCRdb table, and some are missing; sequencing was by immunoSEQ multiplex PCR. The table has 100,000 to 150,000 clones, 75% to 85% seen once; the top ten hold 1.5% to 2%. The clonotype comes from an older woman with renal cell carcinoma. The chain recombines TRBV7-3 with TRBJ2-3; 9 bases line up with TRBD2. The material sequenced was blood, taken from a patient whose treatment included radiotherapy and nephrectomy. The DNA for the CDR3 is TGTGCCAGCAGCTTAGCGAGCGGGAGGAGGGATACGCAGTATTTT. Its translation is CASSLASGRRDTQYF. The whole variable domain, filled in from reference TRBV7-3 and TRBJ2-3, reads GAGVSQTPSNKVTEKGKYVELRCDPISGHTALYWYRQSLGQGPEFLIYFQGTGAADDSGLPNDRFFAVRPEGSVSTLKIQRTERGDSAVYLCASSLASGRRDTQYFGPGTRLTVL.